The clone carrying this T cell receptor (beta chain) was found once. Its antigen is unknown. Upon completion of 10 to 11 days in culture, CD4+ T cells were isolated. Either the mRNA-1273 or the BNT162b2 vaccine was given to participants as two doses. No vaccinee had earlier SARS-CoV-2 infection, and nucleocapsid antibodies were negative. The protocol was immunoSEQ multiplex PCR, while the TCRdb copy is restricted to in-frame clones and leaves out a portion. The sample has around 69,000 clones, around 79% seen once. CDR3 length equals 15 residues. V shed 2 bases and J shed 2 bases, with 10 bases lying between them. Germline V lookup: CDR1 MNHNY, CDR2 SVGAGI (reference sequence). The data stem from a study of vaccination effects on CD4 cells after COVID-19. The study, taken as a whole, reports: Marked clonal contraction of infection- and vaccine-induced clones was seen late after vaccination.

The clonotype was recovered from a human donor who received a COVID-19 vaccine. Sequencing was performed on CD4+ T cells from PBMCs cultured without peptide, taken after COVID-19 vaccination. The chain has TRBV6-6 and TRBJ1-5, with unresolved D. The CDR3 spells CASSYEQTGNQPQHF. The DNA for the CDR3 is TGTGCCAGCAGTTACGAACAAACCGGCAATCAGCCCCAGCATTTT.